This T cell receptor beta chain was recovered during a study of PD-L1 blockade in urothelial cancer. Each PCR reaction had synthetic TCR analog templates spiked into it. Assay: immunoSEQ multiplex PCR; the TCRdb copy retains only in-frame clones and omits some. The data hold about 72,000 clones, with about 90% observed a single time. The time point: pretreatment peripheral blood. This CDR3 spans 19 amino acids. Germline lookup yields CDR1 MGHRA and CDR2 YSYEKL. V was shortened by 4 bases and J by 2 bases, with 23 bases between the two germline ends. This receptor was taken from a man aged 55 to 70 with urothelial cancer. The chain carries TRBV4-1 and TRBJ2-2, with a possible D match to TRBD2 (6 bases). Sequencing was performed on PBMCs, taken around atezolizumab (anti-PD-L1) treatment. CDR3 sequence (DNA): TGCGCCAGCAGCCCCCGCCGCGGGCCCGGGACTGACAACACCGGGGAGCTGTTTTTT. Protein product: CASSPRRGPGTDNTGELFF.